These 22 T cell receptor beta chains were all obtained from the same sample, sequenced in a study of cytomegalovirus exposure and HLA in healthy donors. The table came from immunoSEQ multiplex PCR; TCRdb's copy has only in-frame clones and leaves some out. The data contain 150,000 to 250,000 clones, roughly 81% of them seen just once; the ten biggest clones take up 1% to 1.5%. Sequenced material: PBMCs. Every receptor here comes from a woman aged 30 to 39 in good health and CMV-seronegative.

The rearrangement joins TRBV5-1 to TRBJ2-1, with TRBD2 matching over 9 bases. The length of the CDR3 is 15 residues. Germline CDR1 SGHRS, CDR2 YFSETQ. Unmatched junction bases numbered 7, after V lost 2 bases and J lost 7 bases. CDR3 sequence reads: CASSLAGGLSNEQFF. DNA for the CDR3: TGCGCCAGCAGCTTAGCGGGGGGCCTCTCTAATGAGCAGTTCTTC. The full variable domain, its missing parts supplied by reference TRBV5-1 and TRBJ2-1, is KAGVTQTPRYLIKTRGQQVTLSCSPISGHRSVSWYQQTPGQGLQFLFEYFSETQRNKGNFPGRFSGRQFSNSRSEMNVSTLELGDSALYLCASSLAGGLSNEQFFGPGTRLTVL.

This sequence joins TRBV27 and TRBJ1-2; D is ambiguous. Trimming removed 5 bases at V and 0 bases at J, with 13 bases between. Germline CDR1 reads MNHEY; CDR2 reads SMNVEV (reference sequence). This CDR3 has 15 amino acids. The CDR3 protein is CASSVSPYTNYGYTF. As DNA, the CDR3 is TGTGCCAGCAGTGTCTCCCCGTATACTAACTATGGCTACACCTTC.

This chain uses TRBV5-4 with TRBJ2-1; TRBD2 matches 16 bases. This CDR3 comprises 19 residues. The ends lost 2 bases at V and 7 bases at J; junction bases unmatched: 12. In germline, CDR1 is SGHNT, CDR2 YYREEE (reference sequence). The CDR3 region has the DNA TGTGCCAGCAGCTTACTCCCGGGACTAGCGGGAGGGCGGGGGAATGAGCAGTTCTTC. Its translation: CASSLLPGLAGGRGNEQFF.

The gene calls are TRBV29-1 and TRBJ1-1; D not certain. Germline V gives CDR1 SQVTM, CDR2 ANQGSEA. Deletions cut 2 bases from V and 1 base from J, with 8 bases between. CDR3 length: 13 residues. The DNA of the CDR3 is TGCAGCGTTGAACTTGATAGGAACACTGAAGCTTTCTTT. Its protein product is CSVELDRNTEAFF. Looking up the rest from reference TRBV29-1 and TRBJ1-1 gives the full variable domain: SAVISQKPSRDICQRGTSLTIQCQVDSQVTMMFWYRQQPGQSLTLIATANQGSEATYESGFVIDKFPISRPNLTFSTLTVSNMSPEDSSIYLCSVELDRNTEAFFGQGTRLTVV.

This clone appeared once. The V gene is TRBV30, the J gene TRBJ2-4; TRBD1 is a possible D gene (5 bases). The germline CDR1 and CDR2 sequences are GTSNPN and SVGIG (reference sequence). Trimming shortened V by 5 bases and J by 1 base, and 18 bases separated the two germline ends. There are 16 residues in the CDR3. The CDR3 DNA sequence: TGTGCCTGGGGACGAAAGGGGCCAAAGGCCAAAAACATTCAGTACTTC. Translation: CAWGRKGPKAKNIQYF.

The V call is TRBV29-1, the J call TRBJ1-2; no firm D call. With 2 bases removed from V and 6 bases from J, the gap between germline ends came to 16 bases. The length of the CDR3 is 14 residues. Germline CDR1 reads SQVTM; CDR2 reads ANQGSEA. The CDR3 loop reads CSVESWNQRNGYTF. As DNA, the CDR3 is TGCAGCGTTGAATCCTGGAACCAGAGGAATGGCTACACCTTC.

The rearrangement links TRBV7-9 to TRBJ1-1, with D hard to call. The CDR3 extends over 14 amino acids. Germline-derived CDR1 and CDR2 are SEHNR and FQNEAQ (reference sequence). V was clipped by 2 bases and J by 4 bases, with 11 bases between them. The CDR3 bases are TGTGCCAGCAGCTTAAGTTCCTGGAGCACTGAAGCTTTCTTT. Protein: CASSLSSWSTEAFF.

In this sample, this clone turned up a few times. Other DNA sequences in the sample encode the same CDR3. The CDR3 reads CASSLGLYEQYF. The CDR3 DNA is TGTGCCAGCAGCCTTGGCCTCTACGAGCAGTACTTC. The J gene is TRBJ2-7, the V gene TRBV5-6; D remains unclear. The germline gives CDR1 SGHDT, CDR2 YYEEEE. V was clipped by 4 bases and J by 3 bases, with 8 bases between them. CDR3 length: 12 residues.

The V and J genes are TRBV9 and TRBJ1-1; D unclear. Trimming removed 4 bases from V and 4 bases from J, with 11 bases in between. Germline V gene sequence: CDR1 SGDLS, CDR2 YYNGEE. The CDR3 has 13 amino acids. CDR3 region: CASSPRQATEAFF. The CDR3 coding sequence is TGTGCCAGCAGCCCCCGGCAGGCCACTGAAGCTTTCTTT.

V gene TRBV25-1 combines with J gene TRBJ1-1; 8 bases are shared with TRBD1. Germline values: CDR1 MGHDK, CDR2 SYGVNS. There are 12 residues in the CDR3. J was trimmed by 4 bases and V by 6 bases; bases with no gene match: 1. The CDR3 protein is CASRTGGTEAFF. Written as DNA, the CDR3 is TGTGCCAGCAGAACAGGGGGCACTGAAGCTTTCTTT.

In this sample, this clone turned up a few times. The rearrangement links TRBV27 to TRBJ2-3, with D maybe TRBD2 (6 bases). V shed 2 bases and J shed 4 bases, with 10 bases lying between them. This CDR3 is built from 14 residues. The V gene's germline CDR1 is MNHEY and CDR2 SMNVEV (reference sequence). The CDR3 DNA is TGTGCCAGCAGTTTAACCGGGACTCCAGATACGCAGTATTTT. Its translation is CASSLTGTPDTQYF.

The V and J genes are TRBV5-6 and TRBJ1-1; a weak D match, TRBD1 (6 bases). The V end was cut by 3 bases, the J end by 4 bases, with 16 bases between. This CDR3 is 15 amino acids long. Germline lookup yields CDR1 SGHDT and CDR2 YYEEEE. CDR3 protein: CASSSPGVQGTEAFF. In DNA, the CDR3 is TGTGCCAGCAGCTCCCCAGGGGTACAAGGCACTGAAGCTTTCTTT.

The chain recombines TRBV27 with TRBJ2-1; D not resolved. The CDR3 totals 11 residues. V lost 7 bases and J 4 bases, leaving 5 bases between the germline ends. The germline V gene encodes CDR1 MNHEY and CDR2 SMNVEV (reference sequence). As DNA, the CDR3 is TGTGCCAGCACCTTTTACAATGAGCAGTTCTTC. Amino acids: CASTFYNEQFF.

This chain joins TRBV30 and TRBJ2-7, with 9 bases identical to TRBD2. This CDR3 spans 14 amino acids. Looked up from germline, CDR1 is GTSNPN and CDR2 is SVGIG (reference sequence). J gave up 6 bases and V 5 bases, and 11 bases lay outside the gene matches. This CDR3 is CAWGEVAGEVEQYF. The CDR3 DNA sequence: TGTGCCTGGGGAGAGGTAGCGGGAGAGGTCGAGCAGTACTTC.

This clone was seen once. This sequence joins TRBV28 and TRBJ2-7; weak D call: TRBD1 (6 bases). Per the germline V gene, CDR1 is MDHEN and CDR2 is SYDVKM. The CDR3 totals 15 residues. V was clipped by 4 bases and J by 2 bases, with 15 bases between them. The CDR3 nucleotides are TGTGCCAGCAGTTGGACCTCGGGACAAACCTACGAGCAGTACTTC. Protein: CASSWTSGQTYEQYF.

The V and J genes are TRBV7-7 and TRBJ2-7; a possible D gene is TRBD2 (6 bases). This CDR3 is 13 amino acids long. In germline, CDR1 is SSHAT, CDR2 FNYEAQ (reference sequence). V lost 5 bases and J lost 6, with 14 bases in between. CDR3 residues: CASSPDGGSEQYF. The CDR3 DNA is TGTGCCAGCAGCCCGGATGGAGGGTCCGAGCAGTACTTC.

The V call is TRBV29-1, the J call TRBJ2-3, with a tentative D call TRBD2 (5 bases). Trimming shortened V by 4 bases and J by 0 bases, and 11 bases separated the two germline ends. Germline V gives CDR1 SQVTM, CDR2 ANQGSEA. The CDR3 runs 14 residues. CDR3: CSVGLNPSTDTQYF. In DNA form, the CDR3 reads TGCAGCGTTGGACTAAACCCTAGCACAGATACGCAGTATTTT.

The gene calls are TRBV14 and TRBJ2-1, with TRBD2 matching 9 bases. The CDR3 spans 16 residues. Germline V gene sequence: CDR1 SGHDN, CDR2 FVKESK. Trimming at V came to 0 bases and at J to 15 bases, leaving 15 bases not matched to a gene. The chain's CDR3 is CASSQDRNSGGAGWFF. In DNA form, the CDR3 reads TGTGCCAGCAGCCAAGATCGTAATAGCGGGGGAGCCGGATGGTTCTTC.

The CDR3 sequence: CASSLVGQGPYEQYF. CDR3 DNA sequence: TGCGCCAGCAGCTTGGTAGGGCAGGGCCCCTACGAGCAGTACTTC. The chain carries TRBV5-1 and TRBJ2-7, with D possibly being TRBD1 (5 bases). Deletions cut 0 bases from V and 2 bases from J, with 12 bases between. The V gene's germline CDR1 is SGHRS and CDR2 YFSETQ. The CDR3 length is 15 residues.

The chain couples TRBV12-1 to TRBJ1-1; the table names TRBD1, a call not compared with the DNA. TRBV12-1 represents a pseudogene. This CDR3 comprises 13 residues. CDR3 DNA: TGTGCCAGCAGCCAGGACAGGGGCCGCCCAGCTTTCTTT. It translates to CASSQDRGRPAFF.

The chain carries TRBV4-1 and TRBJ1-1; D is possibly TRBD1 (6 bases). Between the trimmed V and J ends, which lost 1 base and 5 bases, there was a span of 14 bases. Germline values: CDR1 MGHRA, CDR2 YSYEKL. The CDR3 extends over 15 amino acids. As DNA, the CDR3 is TGCGCCAGCAGCCAAGTAACAGGGTGGGGGACTGAAGCTTTCTTT. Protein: CASSQVTGWGTEAFF.

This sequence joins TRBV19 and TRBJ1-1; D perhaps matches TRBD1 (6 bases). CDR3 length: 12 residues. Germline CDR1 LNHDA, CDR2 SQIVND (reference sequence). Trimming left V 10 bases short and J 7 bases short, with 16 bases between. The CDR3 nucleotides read TGTGCCACTCGACAAAGGGGGAATGAAGCTTTCTTT. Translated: CATRQRGNEAFF.